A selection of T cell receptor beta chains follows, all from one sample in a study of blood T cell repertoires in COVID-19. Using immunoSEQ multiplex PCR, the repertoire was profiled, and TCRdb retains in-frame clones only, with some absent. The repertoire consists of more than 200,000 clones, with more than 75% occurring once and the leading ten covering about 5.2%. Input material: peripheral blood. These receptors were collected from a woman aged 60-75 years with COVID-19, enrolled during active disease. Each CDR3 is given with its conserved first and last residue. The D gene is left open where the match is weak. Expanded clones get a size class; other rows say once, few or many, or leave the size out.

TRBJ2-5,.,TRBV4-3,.,CASSQDYSAGYETQYF,TGCGCCAGCAGCCAAGATTATTCAGCGGGCTACGAGACCCAGTACTTC
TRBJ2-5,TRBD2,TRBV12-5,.,CASGLVLSGRSQETQYF,TGTGCTAGTGGTTTGGTTCTTAGCGGGAGGTCCCAAGAGACCCAGTACTTC
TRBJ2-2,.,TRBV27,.,CASSLNRANTGELFF,TGTGCCAGCAGTTTAAACAGGGCGAACACCGGGGAGCTGTTTTTT
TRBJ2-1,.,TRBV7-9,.,CASSLAGVTYNEQFF,TGTGCCAGCAGCTTAGCGGGAGTTACCTACAATGAGCAGTTCTTC
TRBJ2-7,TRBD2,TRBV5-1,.,CASSPGWTSAYEQYF,TGCGCCAGCAGCCCAGGATGGACTAGCGCCTACGAGCAGTACTTC
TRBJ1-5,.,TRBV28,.,CASSIPGSNQPQHF,TGTGCCAGCAGTATCCCAGGGAGCAATCAGCCCCAGCATTTT
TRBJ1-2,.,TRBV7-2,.,CASSLDFNYGYTF,TGTGCCAGCAGCTTAGACTTTAACTATGGCTACACCTTC
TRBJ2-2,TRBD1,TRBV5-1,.,CASSPGGQGSAGELFF,TGCGCCAGCAGCCCCGGCGGACAGGGGAGCGCCGGGGAGCTGTTTTTT
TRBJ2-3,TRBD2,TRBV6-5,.,CASSSGNTDTQYF,TGTGCCAGCAGTAGCGGGAACACAGATACGCAGTATTTT
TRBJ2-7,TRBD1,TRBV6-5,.,CASSYLRQGTREQYF,TGTGCCAGCAGTTATCTTCGACAGGGCACTCGCGAGCAGTACTTC
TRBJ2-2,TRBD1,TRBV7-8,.,CASSPGTGYTGELFF,TGTGCCAGCAGCCCCGGGACAGGATACACCGGGGAGCTGTTTTTT
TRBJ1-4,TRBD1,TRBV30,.,CAWSDGQGVVHEKLFF,TGTGCCTGGAGCGACGGGCAGGGGGTTGTCCATGAAAAACTGTTTTTT
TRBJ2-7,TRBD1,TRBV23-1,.,CASSQFMAGQGLYEQYF,TGCGCCAGCAGTCAATTTATGGCTGGACAGGGACTCTACGAGCAGTACTTC
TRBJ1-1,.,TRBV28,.,CASSPRMETEAFF,TGTGCCAGCAGCCCCCGGATGGAGACTGAAGCTTTCTTT
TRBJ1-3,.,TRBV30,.,CAWSVRGARRNTIYF,TGTGCCTGGAGTGTACGGGGGGCACGTAGAAACACCATATATTTT
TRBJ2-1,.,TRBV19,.,CASQFQGIQFNEQFF,TGTGCCAGCCAGTTCCAGGGAATTCAATTCAATGAGCAGTTCTTC
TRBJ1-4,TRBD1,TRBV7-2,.,CASSHRTGRSNEKLFF,TGTGCCAGCAGCCACCGGACAGGCCGGTCTAATGAAAAACTGTTTTTT
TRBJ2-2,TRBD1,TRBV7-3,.,CASSLGTGFTGELFF,TGTGCCAGCAGCTTAGGGACAGGGTTCACCGGGGAGCTGTTTTTT
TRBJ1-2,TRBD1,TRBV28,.,CASSLDRADGYTF,TGTGCCAGCAGTCTCGACAGGGCAGATGGCTACACCTTC
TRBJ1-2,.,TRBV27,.,CATPTLYGYTF,TGTGCCACCCCTACCCTCTATGGCTACACCTTC
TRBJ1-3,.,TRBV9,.,CASSIGGGSGNTIYF,TGTGCCAGCAGCATCGGGGGGGGCTCTGGAAACACCATATATTTT
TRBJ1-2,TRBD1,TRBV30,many,CAWGRDRPQGYTF,TGTGCCTGGGGCCGGGACAGGCCTCAGGGCTACACCTTC
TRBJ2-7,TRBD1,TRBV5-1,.,CASSSQGASGYEQYF,TGCGCCAGCAGCTCGCAGGGGGCGAGTGGCTACGAGCAGTACTTC
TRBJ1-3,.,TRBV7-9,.,CASSPQQDTIYF,TGTGCCAGCAGCCCTCAGCAGGACACCATATATTTT
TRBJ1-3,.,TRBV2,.,CASRGHANSGNTIYF,TGTGCCAGCAGGGGACATGCGAACTCTGGAAACACCATATATTTT
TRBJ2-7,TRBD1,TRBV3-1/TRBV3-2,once,CASSRRTGSSYEQYF,TGTGCCAGCAGCCGTCGGACAGGTAGCTCCTACGAGCAGTACTTC
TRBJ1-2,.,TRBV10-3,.,CAISEWQGGGYTF,TGTGCCATCAGTGAGTGGCAGGGTGGTGGCTACACCTTC
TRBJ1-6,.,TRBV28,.,CASSLGLINSPLHF,TGTGCCAGCAGTTTAGGGCTGATAAATTCACCCCTCCACTTT
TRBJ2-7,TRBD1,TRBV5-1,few,CASSPPGQTYEQYF,TGCGCCAGCAGCCCCCCGGGACAGACCTACGAGCAGTACTTC
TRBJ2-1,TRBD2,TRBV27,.,CASSFRLATEQFF,TGTGCCAGCAGTTTCAGACTAGCTACTGAGCAGTTCTTC
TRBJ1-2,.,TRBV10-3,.,CAISEGAGDRYGYTF,TGTGCCATCAGTGAGGGGGCAGGGGATCGGTATGGCTACACCTTC
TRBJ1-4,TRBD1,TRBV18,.,CASSSRGTANEKLFF,TGTGCCAGCTCGAGCCGGGGGACAGCGAATGAAAAACTGTTTTTT